Following are 29 T cell receptor beta chains from one sample sequenced in a study of T cell changes during pregnancy in multiple sclerosis. The method was immunoSEQ multiplex PCR; TCRdb's version includes in-frame clones alone and lacks a portion of them. The sample has 27,000 or so clones; about nine tenths are singletons. The material was CD8+ T cells from peripheral blood mononuclear cells, obtained in the second trimester of pregnancy. Source of these receptors: a female donor with multiple sclerosis, enrolled in a pregnancy study.

The J gene is TRBJ2-7, the V gene TRBV5-1, with a possible D match to TRBD2 (6 bases). Germline V gene data show CDR1 as SGHRS and CDR2 as YFSETQ. Between the trimmed V and J ends, which lost 3 bases and 2 bases, there was a span of 12 bases. There are 14 residues in the CDR3. CDR3 residues: CASSWGDGPYEQYF. DNA for the CDR3: TGCGCCAGCAGCTGGGGGGACGGACCCTACGAGCAGTACTTC.

This clone was found once. The same CDR3 can be traced to other DNA sequences in this sample. The chain couples TRBV6-4 to TRBJ2-3, with 15 bases that match TRBD2. Trimming cost V 4 bases and J 6 bases; bases outside gene matches: 5. This CDR3 contains 16 residues. Germline CDR1 and CDR2: MRHNA and SNTAGT. As DNA, the CDR3 is TGTGCCAGCAGTGCCGGACTAGCGGGGGGGCCGGATACGCAGTATTTT. Translating it yields CASSAGLAGGPDTQYF.

This rearrangement joins TRBV19 to TRBJ1-4; TRBD1 aligns across 8 bases. The CDR3 spans 14 residues. V gave up 4 bases and J gave up 8 bases; unmatched junction bases: 6. Germline CDR1 reads LNHDA; CDR2 reads SQIVND (reference sequence). CDR3 in amino acids: CASSNRGIGEKLFF. DNA of the CDR3: TGTGCCAGTAGTAACAGGGGGATAGGAGAAAAACTGTTTTTT.

The rearrangement links TRBV11-1 to TRBJ2-1; 8 bases match TRBD1. CDR3 length: 17 residues. The germline V gene encodes CDR1 SGHAT and CDR2 FQDESV (reference sequence). V was clipped by 4 bases and J by 3 bases; unmatched bases: 11. CDR3 in amino acids: CASSWGTGGANYNEQFF. DNA for the CDR3: TGTGCCAGCAGCTGGGGAACAGGGGGAGCTAACTACAATGAGCAGTTCTTC.

The chain uses TRBV2 and TRBJ2-1; 9 bases match TRBD2. The germline V gene has CDR1 SNHLY and CDR2 FYNNEI. This CDR3 contains 14 residues. Trimming took 7 bases from V and 6 from J; bases not matched to a gene: 7. The CDR3 here is CASTVGLAGNEQFF. The CDR3 bases are TGTGCCAGCACCGTGGGACTAGCTGGCAATGAGCAGTTCTTC.

This clone was recorded once. The genes are TRBV18 and TRBJ2-3; 9 bases align to TRBD2. The CDR3 sequence is 13 residues long. The trim removed 5 bases at V and 4 bases at J, leaving 1 base unmatched. The V gene's germline CDR1 is KGHSH and CDR2 LQKENI. Here the CDR3 DNA reads TGTGCCAGCTCATTAGCGGGGGCAGATACGCAGTATTTT. Protein product: CASSLAGADTQYF. Full variable domain (outside the CDR3, taken from reference TRBV18 and TRBJ2-3): NAGVMQNPRHLVRRRGQEARLRCSPMKGHSHVYWYRQLPEEGLKFMVYLQKENIIDESGMPKERFSAEFPKEGPSILRIQQVVRGDSAAYFCASSLAGADTQYFGPGTRLTVL.

The V call is TRBV12-5, the J call TRBJ2-2, with D perhaps matching TRBD2 (5 bases). V was clipped by 3 bases and J by 8 bases, with 7 bases between them. This CDR3 has 12 amino acids. Germline V CDR1 and CDR2: LGHNT, FRNRAP. The CDR3 sequence: CASGFGVGELFF. Written as DNA, the CDR3 is TGTGCTAGTGGTTTCGGGGTGGGGGAGCTGTTTTTT.

The rearrangement uses TRBV4-3 and TRBJ1-4; TRBD1 matches at 9 bases. CDR3 length: 20 residues. Per the germline V gene, CDR1 is LGHNA and CDR2 is YSLEER. The V gene end was trimmed by 4 bases and the J gene end by 0 bases; junction bases not matched to a gene: 15. CDR3 DNA sequence: TGCGCCAGCAGCCTCTTCTTGTACGGGACAGGGCCGTCAACTAATGAAAAACTGTTTTTT. It yields the protein CASSLFLYGTGPSTNEKLFF.

This chain uses TRBV5-1 with TRBJ1-2; 7 bases are a match to TRBD1. This CDR3 spans 13 amino acids. With 4 bases clipped from V and 6 bases from J, the junction kept 6 bases outside the gene matches. Germline CDR1 reads SGHRS; CDR2 reads YFSETQ. The CDR3 is CASSQDRVNGYTF. In DNA, the CDR3 is TGCGCCAGCAGCCAAGACAGGGTTAATGGCTACACCTTC.

This chain uses TRBV6-5 with TRBJ2-3; 8 bases fit TRBD1. V shed 4 bases, J shed 1 base, and the junction held 7 bases outside the gene matches. Germline CDR1 is MNHEY and CDR2 is SVGAGI. The CDR3 spans 16 residues. Here the CDR3 reads CASSSQGAWGTDTQYF. In DNA, the CDR3 is TGTGCCAGCAGTTCCCAGGGGGCGTGGGGCACAGATACGCAGTATTTT.

This chain joins TRBV6-5 and TRBJ1-1; D possibly corresponds to TRBD1 (5 bases). Trimming shortened V by 5 bases and J by 5 bases, and 15 bases separated the two germline ends. Germline V lookup: CDR1 MNHEY, CDR2 SVGAGI. The CDR3 spans 14 residues. The CDR3 sequence is CASSPGPPWTEAFF. For the CDR3, the DNA is TGTGCCAGCAGTCCAGGGCCCCCTTGGACTGAAGCTTTCTTT.

The CDR3 DNA sequence: TGTGCCAGCAGATCTTCTTCTAGCGGGGGGGGAGATACGCAGTATTTT. Amino acids: CASRSSSSGGGDTQYF. This sequence joins TRBV27 and TRBJ2-3; 12 bases are a match to TRBD2. Germline trimming cut 6 bases from V and 5 bases from J; bases unmatched to any gene: 9. CDR3 length: 16 residues. The germline V gene encodes CDR1 MNHEY and CDR2 SMNVEV (reference sequence).

The V and J genes are TRBV5-5 and TRBJ2-2; no firm D call. V was trimmed by 1 base and J by 0 bases, leaving 10 bases between them. Germline CDR1 is SGHKS and CDR2 is YYEKEE (reference sequence). There are 16 residues in the CDR3. The CDR3 nucleotides read TGTGCCAGCAGCTTGATGAGTCGCGCGAACACCGGGGAGCTGTTTTTT. This encodes CASSLMSRANTGELFF.

The chain couples TRBV25-1 to TRBJ1-1, with D uncertain. CDR1 MGHDK and CDR2 SYGVNS come from the germline V gene. The CDR3 covers 15 residues. The V end lost 1 base, the J end lost 5 bases, and 14 bases lay between the germline ends. The CDR3, as DNA: TGTGCCAGCAGTGAATCCCAGGTCGGAACGACTGAAGCTTTCTTT. Translated, it gives CASSESQVGTTEAFF.

The chain has TRBV10-3 and TRBJ2-5; D is ambiguous. There are 14 residues in the CDR3. Germline lookup yields CDR1 ENHRY and CDR2 SYGVKD. Between the trimmed V and J ends, which lost 3 bases and 0 bases, there was a span of 8 bases. The CDR3 coding sequence is TGTGCCATCAGTGACCTTAGCAACCAAGAGACCCAGTACTTC. Its protein product is CAISDLSNQETQYF.

The rearrangement uses TRBV4-1 and TRBJ1-2, with D possibly matching TRBD1 (6 bases). Between the trimmed V and J ends, which lost 4 bases and 1 base, there was a span of 13 bases. The germline CDR1 and CDR2 sequences are MGHRA and YSYEKL. CDR3 size: 15 residues. This CDR3 is CASSPIRGSNYGYTF. The CDR3 region has the DNA TGCGCCAGCAGCCCCATCAGGGGAAGTAACTATGGCTACACCTTC.

The V and J genes are TRBV27 and TRBJ1-1, with 7 bases lining up with TRBD1. Germline V gives CDR1 MNHEY, CDR2 SMNVEV (reference sequence). With V trimmed by 7 bases and J by 12 bases, 11 bases remained unmatched. The CDR3 loop spans 12 amino acids. DNA of the CDR3: TGTGCCAGCAACTTTACAGGGGCAGTATCTTTCTTT. It translates to CASNFTGAVSFF.

This rearrangement joins TRBV7-3 to TRBJ2-5, with TRBD2 matching over 9 bases. The CDR3 is 17 residues long. The germline gives CDR1 SGHTA, CDR2 FQGTGA. V lost 4 bases, J lost 0 bases, and 9 bases stayed unmatched. The CDR3 region is CASSSGVAGEYQETQYF. As DNA, the CDR3 is TGTGCCAGCAGCTCCGGGGTAGCGGGGGAGTACCAAGAGACCCAGTACTTC.

V and J are TRBV10-3 and TRBJ1-5, with 7 bases aligning to TRBD1. The CDR3 extends over 16 amino acids. The germline V gene has CDR1 ENHRY and CDR2 SYGVKD. V gave up 5 bases and J gave up 4 bases; unmatched junction bases: 11. The CDR3 nucleotides read TGTGCCATCAGTCGGACGTCGACAGGGCCGAATCAGCCCCAGCATTTT. Its protein product is CAISRTSTGPNQPQHF.

This clone is medium-sized. The chain uses TRBV6-6 and TRBJ2-1, with 8 bases aligning to TRBD2. V gave up 6 bases and J gave up 8 bases; unmatched junction bases: 12. The length of the CDR3 is 15 residues. Germline loops: CDR1 MNHNY, CDR2 SVGAGI (reference sequence). Here the CDR3 DNA reads TGTGCCAGCAGATCCGGGGGGGCCGAGAGCGATGAGCAGTTCTTC. Translated, it gives CASRSGGAESDEQFF.

The V call is TRBV5-6, the J call TRBJ2-7; D may be TRBD1 (5 bases). From germline, CDR1 is SGHDT and CDR2 YYEEEE. V dropped 4 bases and J dropped 3 bases, with 14 bases sitting between them. The CDR3 spans 14 residues. The CDR3, as DNA: TGTGCCAGCAGCAGGGGCTCAACCGGCTACGAGCAGTACTTC. Translating it yields CASSRGSTGYEQYF.

This clone was observed a single time. CDR3 protein: CASKSRTRLIRDEQFF. CDR3 coding DNA: TGCGCCAGCAAATCGAGAACCCGATTGATACGCGATGAGCAGTTCTTC. The chain couples TRBV10-2 to TRBJ2-1; D uncertain. The CDR3 is 16 amino acids. Trimming stripped 7 bases from V and 8 bases from J, with 24 bases between. In germline, CDR1 is WSHSY, CDR2 SAAADI.

This chain links TRBV7-2 with TRBJ2-2; D not resolved. Germline CDR1 reads SGHTA; CDR2 reads FQGNSA. The CDR3 sequence is 13 residues long. V was pared by 5 bases and J by 2 bases, with 6 bases between. The CDR3 region is CASSGLNTGELFF. The CDR3 nucleotides read TGTGCCAGCAGCGGGCTTAACACCGGGGAGCTGTTTTTT. The variable domain in full, completed from reference TRBV7-2 and TRBJ2-2, reads GAGVSQSPSNKVTEKGKDVELRCDPISGHTALYWYRQSLGQGLEFLIYFQGNSAPDKSGLPSDRFSAERTGGSVSTLTIQRTQQEDSAVYLCASSGLNTGELFFGEGSRLTVL.

The gene calls are TRBV6-6 and TRBJ1-5; a weak D match, TRBD1 (6 bases). The CDR3 length is 15 residues. V lost 8 bases and J lost 7, with 21 bases in between. The V gene's germline CDR1 is MNHNY and CDR2 SVGAGI (reference sequence). The CDR3 region has the DNA TGTGCCAGCGTTAGTAGGGGGACGCTATCCCAGCCCCAGCATTTT. Protein: CASVSRGTLSQPQHF.

CDR3 DNA sequence: TGCGCCAGCAGCCAAGATTCCAGGAACACTGAAGCTTTCTTT. Its translation is CASSQDSRNTEAFF. This chain joins TRBV4-3 and TRBJ1-1; D unresolved. Trimming removed 0 bases from V and 1 base from J, with 6 bases in between. This CDR3 has 14 residues. The germline V gene encodes CDR1 LGHNA and CDR2 YSLEER.

The genes are TRBV2 and TRBJ2-3; tentative D call: TRBD1 (6 bases). There are 14 residues in the CDR3. CDR1 and CDR2 (germline): SNHLY, FYNNEI. Trimming shortened V by 7 bases and J by 1 base, and 12 bases separated the two germline ends. This CDR3 reads CASTQGLRTDTQYF. DNA of the CDR3: TGTGCCAGCACCCAGGGGCTCCGCACAGATACGCAGTATTTT.

The table lists this clone with a count of one. This chain uses TRBV11-2 with TRBJ1-2, with a possible D match to TRBD1 (6 bases). The CDR3 covers 18 residues. The germline V gene encodes CDR1 SGHAT and CDR2 FQNNGV. V lost 5 bases to trimming and J lost 2 bases, with 24 bases between them. CDR3 loop: CASSPLGDILPNNYGYTF. The CDR3 DNA is TGTGCCAGCAGCCCTCTCGGGGACATCCTCCCAAACAACTATGGCTACACCTTC.

The chain uses TRBV9 and TRBJ2-3; TRBD2 might be the D (6 bases). CDR1 is SGDLS, CDR2 YYNGEE, per germline. The CDR3 runs to 16 residues. Trimming took off 0 bases at V and 5 bases at J, with 16 bases between the two ends. The CDR3 loop reads CASSVDGGASGDTQYF. Written as DNA, the CDR3 is TGTGCCAGCAGCGTAGATGGCGGGGCGAGCGGAGATACGCAGTATTTT.

The V gene is TRBV30, the J gene TRBJ2-7; D not certain. Trimming removed 8 bases from V and 4 bases from J, with 12 bases in between. The CDR3 extends over 11 amino acids. The germline V gene encodes CDR1 GTSNPN and CDR2 SVGIG (reference sequence). In DNA form, the CDR3 reads TGTGCCGCCACAGATTGGTACGAGCAGTACTTC. Protein sequence: CAATDWYEQYF.